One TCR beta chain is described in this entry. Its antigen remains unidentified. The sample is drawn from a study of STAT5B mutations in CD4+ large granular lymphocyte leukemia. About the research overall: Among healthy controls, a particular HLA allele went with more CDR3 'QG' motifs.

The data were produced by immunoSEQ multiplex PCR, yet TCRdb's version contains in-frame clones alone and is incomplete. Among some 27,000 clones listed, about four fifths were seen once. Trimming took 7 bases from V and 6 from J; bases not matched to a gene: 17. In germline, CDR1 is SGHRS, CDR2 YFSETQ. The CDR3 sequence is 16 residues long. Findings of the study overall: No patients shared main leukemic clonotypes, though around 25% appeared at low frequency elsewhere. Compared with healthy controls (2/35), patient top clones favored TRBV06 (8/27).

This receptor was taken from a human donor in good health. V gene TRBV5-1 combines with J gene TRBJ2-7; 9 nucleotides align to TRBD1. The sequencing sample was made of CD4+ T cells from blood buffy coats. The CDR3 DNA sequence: TGCGCCAGCGAGAATTCCGGGACAGGGAGTTTAAGCGAGCAGTACTTC. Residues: CASENSGTGSLSEQYF.